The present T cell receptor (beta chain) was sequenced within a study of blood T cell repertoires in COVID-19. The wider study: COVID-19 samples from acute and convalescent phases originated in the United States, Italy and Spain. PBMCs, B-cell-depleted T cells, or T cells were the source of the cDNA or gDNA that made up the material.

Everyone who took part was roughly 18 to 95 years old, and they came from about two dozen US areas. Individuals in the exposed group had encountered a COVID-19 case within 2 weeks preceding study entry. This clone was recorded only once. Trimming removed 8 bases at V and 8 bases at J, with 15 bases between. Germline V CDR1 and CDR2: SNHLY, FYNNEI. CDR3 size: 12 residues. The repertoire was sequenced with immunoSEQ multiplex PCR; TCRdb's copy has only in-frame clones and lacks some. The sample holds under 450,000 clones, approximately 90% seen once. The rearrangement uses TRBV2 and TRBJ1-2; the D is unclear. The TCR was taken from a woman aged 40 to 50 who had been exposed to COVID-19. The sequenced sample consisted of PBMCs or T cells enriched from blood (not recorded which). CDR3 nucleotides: TGTGCCAGCTTGTATACGTCCGGGGGCTACACCTTC. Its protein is CASLYTSGGYTF.